This TCR beta chain was sequenced during a study of OX40 agonist ivuxolimab in advanced cancers. Study-wide context: Hepatocellular carcinoma, melanoma, renal cell or head and neck cancer was diagnosed in the dose-escalation patients.

In regard to this clone: Antigen unknown.

On cycle 4 day 1 and cycle 7 day 1, as well as at baseline, blood was sampled. Clones were sequenced by immunoSEQ multiplex PCR, and TCRdb holds only the in-frame ones, with some missing. The table has about 43,000 clones, 70% to 90% seen once. After removal of 3 bases from V and 3 bases from J, the junction contained 9 bases not matched to a gene. The germline V gene has CDR1 SGDLS and CDR2 YYNGEE. The CDR3 runs 17 residues. Study-wide results and caveats: No determination was made of the antigen specificity of the expanded peripheral T cells. In the 0.1-3.0 mg/kg groups, partial responders showed among the lowest expansion.

The clonotype was recovered from an adult with an advanced solid tumor such as melanoma, head and neck, liver or kidney cancer. The chain uses TRBV9 and TRBJ2-6, with 7 nucleotides matching TRBD1. The specimen was CD4+ or CD8+ T cells sorted from blood, collected in a trial of the OX40 agonist ivuxolimab. In nucleotides, the CDR3 is TGTGCCAGCAGCGCCGACCAGGGGGAACGTGGGGCCAACGTCCTGACTTTC. It translates to CASSADQGERGANVLTF.